A single sample is the source of the 20 T cell receptor beta chains below, sequenced in a study of blood T cell repertoires in COVID-19. Libraries were prepared by immunoSEQ multiplex PCR; TCRdb keeps only in-frame clonotypes and omits some of them. The sample records 90,000 to 100,000 clones, roughly 80% being singletons. Material: peripheral blood. The receptors stem from a man aged 80 or over with acute or convalescent COVID-19.

This sequence joins TRBV18 and TRBJ1-6, with 8 bases identical to TRBD1. The CDR3 covers 17 residues. The germline gives CDR1 KGHSH, CDR2 LQKENI. The J segment lost 8 bases and the V segment lost 2 bases, leaving 11 bases of the junction unmatched. Here the CDR3 reads CASSPVTGATLDSPLHF. DNA of the CDR3: TGTGCCAGCTCACCAGTGACAGGGGCTACCTTGGATTCACCCCTCCACTTT.

The chain combines TRBV14 with TRBJ1-1; D gene unclear. The CDR3 sequence is 18 residues long. With 1 base removed from V and 1 base from J, the gap between germline ends came to 19 bases. Germline V gene sequence: CDR1 SGHDN, CDR2 FVKESK. The CDR3 sequence is CASSQAGRTAGRNTEAFF. The CDR3 nucleotides read TGTGCCAGCAGCCAAGCCGGCAGAACGGCGGGGAGGAACACTGAAGCTTTCTTT. Using reference TRBV14 and TRBJ1-1 for the parts outside the CDR3, the full variable domain is EAGVTQFPSHSVIEKGQTVTLRCDPISGHDNLYWYRRVMGKEIKFLLHFVKESKQDESGMPNNRFLAERTGGTYSTLKVQPAELEDSGVYFCASSQAGRTAGRNTEAFFGQGTRLTVV.

The rearrangement uses TRBV5-6 and TRBJ2-5; D is unclear. The length of the CDR3 is 13 residues. Germline V gene data show CDR1 as SGHDT and CDR2 as YYEEEE. The V end lost 2 bases, the J end lost 2 bases, and 7 bases lay between the germline ends. The CDR3 nucleotides read TGTGCCAGCAGCTTTGGGCAGCAAGAGACCCAGTACTTC. This codes for CASSFGQQETQYF.

The chain employs TRBV4-3 and TRBJ1-5; D perhaps matches TRBD1 (6 bases). CDR3 size: 15 residues. V was pared by 4 bases and J by 1 base, with 11 bases between. From germline, CDR1 is LGHNA and CDR2 YSLEER. CDR3 loop: CASSRDRWSNQPQHF. DNA for the CDR3: TGCGCCAGCAGCCGTGACAGGTGGAGCAATCAGCCCCAGCATTTT.

The V and J genes are TRBV30 and TRBJ2-2; 8 bases match TRBD2. CDR3 length: 15 residues. CDR1 is GTSNPN, CDR2 SVGIG, per germline (reference sequence). V was clipped by 4 bases and J by 4 bases; unmatched bases: 8. The CDR3 reads CAWTRAGVSTGELFF. The CDR3 region has the DNA TGTGCCTGGACTCGAGCGGGAGTAAGCACCGGGGAGCTGTTTTTT.

The chain recombines TRBV6-5 with TRBJ2-7, with 12 bases matching TRBD2. V was pared by 2 bases and J by 6 bases, with 8 bases of the junction left unmatched. CDR3 size: 16 residues. The V gene's germline CDR1 is MNHEY and CDR2 SVGAGI. CDR3 nucleotide sequence: TGTGCCAGCAGTTACCTTTCGGGACTAGCGGGTACCGAGCAGTACTTC. This sequence encodes CASSYLSGLAGTEQYF.

J is TRBJ2-5 and V is TRBV5-1; D is perhaps TRBD1 (6 bases). Trimming shortened V by 4 bases and J by 2 bases, and 12 bases separated the two germline ends. This CDR3 region has 14 residues. The germline V gene has CDR1 SGHRS and CDR2 YFSETQ. The CDR3 sequence is CASSVQGSQETQYF. The CDR3 DNA reads TGCGCCAGCAGCGTGCAGGGGTCACAAGAGACCCAGTACTTC.

The chain couples TRBV25-1 to TRBJ2-7, with 9 bases lining up with TRBD1. Trimming removed 3 bases from V and 2 bases from J; junction bases left unmatched: 5. The CDR3 sequence is 15 residues long. Germline CDR1 reads MGHDK; CDR2 reads SYGVNS. DNA for the CDR3: TGTGCCAGCAGTGATCCGGGACAGGGTCCCTACGAGCAGTACTTC. Its protein product is CASSDPGQGPYEQYF.

The rearrangement joins TRBV28 to TRBJ1-5, with a weak D call TRBD1 (5 bases). Trimming took off 8 bases at V and 6 bases at J, with 14 bases between the two ends. Germline loops: CDR1 MDHEN, CDR2 SYDVKM. CDR3 length: 13 residues. This chain's CDR3 is CASGARAPQPQHF. Written as DNA, the CDR3 is TGTGCCAGCGGAGCCAGGGCTCCTCAGCCCCAGCATTTT.

This chain links TRBV21-1 with TRBJ2-5; the table assigns TRBD2, which was not confirmed against the DNA. TRBV21-1 is noted as a pseudogene. The CDR3 is 13 residues long. CDR3 residues: CASSKGGCETQYF. The CDR3 DNA reads TGTGCCAGCAGCAAAGGAGGATGCGAGACCCAGTACTTC.

This rearrangement joins TRBV18 to TRBJ1-6; 8 positions agree with TRBD1. V shed 2 bases and J 6 bases; nucleotides not matched to a gene: 0. Per the germline V gene, CDR1 is KGHSH and CDR2 is LQKENI. The CDR3 loop spans 14 amino acids. The CDR3 loop is CASSPGQGNSPLHF. In nucleotides, the CDR3 is TGTGCCAGCTCACCAGGACAGGGTAATTCACCCCTCCACTTT.

The V and J genes are TRBV7-2 and TRBJ2-7, with TRBD1 matching 8 bases. Looked up from germline, CDR1 is SGHTA and CDR2 is FQGNSA. J gave up 3 bases and V 5 bases, and 6 bases lay outside the gene matches. The CDR3 has 14 amino acids. DNA for the CDR3: TGTGCCAGCAGCCGCGGGACAGGACACTACGAGCAGTACTTC. Translated, it gives CASSRGTGHYEQYF.

The CDR3 sequence is CASSSSGGSTDTQYF. The DNA of the CDR3 is TGTGCCAGCAGCAGTAGCGGGGGGAGCACAGATACGCAGTATTTT. The rearrangement links TRBV11-3 to TRBJ2-3; TRBD2 agrees at 10 bases. Trimming removed 5 bases from V and 0 bases from J; junction bases left unmatched: 2. The length of the CDR3 is 15 residues. Germline V gene lookup returns CDR1 SGHNT and CDR2 YENEEA.

The chain joins TRBV7-2 to TRBJ1-5, with TRBD1 matching 9 bases. This CDR3 has 14 amino acids. Looked up from germline, CDR1 is SGHTA and CDR2 is FQGNSA. J lost 3 bases, V lost 8 bases, and 5 bases had no gene match. CDR3 in amino acids: CASGDRGNNQPQHF. As DNA, the CDR3 is TGTGCCAGCGGCGACAGGGGGAACAATCAGCCCCAGCATTTT.

The chain uses TRBV19 and TRBJ2-6; 8 bases align to TRBD1. The CDR3 covers 16 residues. Trimming took 5 bases from V and 4 from J; bases not matched to a gene: 7. Looked up from germline, CDR1 is LNHDA and CDR2 is SQIVND (reference sequence). The DNA of the CDR3 is TGTGCCAGTAGTTTGCGACAGGGGAGCGGGGCCAACGTCCTGACTTTC. This translates into CASSLRQGSGANVLTF. Variable domain in full (rest from reference TRBV19 and TRBJ2-6): DGGITQSPKYLFRKEGQNVTLSCEQNLNHDAMYWYRQDPGQGLRLIYYSQIVNDFQKGDIAEGYSVSREKKESFPLTVTSAQKNPTAFYLCASSLRQGSGANVLTFGAGSRLTVL.

This rearrangement joins TRBV28 to TRBJ2-3, with D perhaps matching TRBD2 (6 bases). The V and J ends lost 4 bases and 6 bases respectively, with 20 bases between them. The CDR3 runs to 16 residues. Germline loops: CDR1 MDHEN, CDR2 SYDVKM. CDR3 amino acids: CASSSPRDPRGDTQYF. The CDR3 DNA sequence: TGTGCCAGCAGTTCGCCGAGGGACCCCCGGGGGGATACGCAGTATTTT.

The J gene is TRBJ1-1, the V gene TRBV6-5, with TRBD1 as a possible D gene (5 bases). Per the germline V gene, CDR1 is MNHEY and CDR2 is SVGAGI. The ends were cut back, 7 bases at V and 5 bases at J, with 17 bases in the middle. The CDR3 spans 14 residues. The CDR3 nucleotides read TGTGCCAGCAATTCTCTAGGGCAGGGAACTGAAGCTTTCTTT. It codes for CASNSLGQGTEAFF.

The chain is built from TRBV18 and TRBJ2-3; D uncertain. Germline assignment: CDR1 KGHSH and CDR2 LQKENI. The CDR3 length is 14 residues. V was shortened by 1 base and J by 1 base, with 6 bases between the two germline ends. The CDR3 nucleotides read TGTGCCAGCTCACCACGGAGCGGCACAGATACGCAGTATTTT. This sequence encodes CASSPRSGTDTQYF.

CDR3: CASSLQGAGPVVVTQYF. The CDR3 bases are TGTGCCAGCAGCCTCCAGGGGGCAGGGCCAGTCGTAGTTACGCAGTATTTT. The rearrangement uses TRBV7-6 and TRBJ2-3, with 8 bases identical to TRBD1. Trimming at V came to 5 bases and at J to 8 bases, leaving 18 bases not matched to a gene. Germline loops: CDR1 SGHVS, CDR2 FNYEAQ. This CDR3 region has 17 residues.

The chain is built from TRBV3-1 (or the pseudogene TRBV3-2) and TRBJ2-7, with a tentative D call TRBD1 (6 bases). The V end lost 0 bases, the J end lost 1 base, and 13 bases lay between the germline ends. The germline CDR1 and CDR2 sequences are LGHDT and YNNKEL (reference sequence). CDR3 size: 16 residues. The chain's CDR3 is CASSQDARDRSYEQYF. DNA of the CDR3: TGTGCCAGCAGCCAAGACGCACGAGACAGGTCCTACGAGCAGTACTTC.